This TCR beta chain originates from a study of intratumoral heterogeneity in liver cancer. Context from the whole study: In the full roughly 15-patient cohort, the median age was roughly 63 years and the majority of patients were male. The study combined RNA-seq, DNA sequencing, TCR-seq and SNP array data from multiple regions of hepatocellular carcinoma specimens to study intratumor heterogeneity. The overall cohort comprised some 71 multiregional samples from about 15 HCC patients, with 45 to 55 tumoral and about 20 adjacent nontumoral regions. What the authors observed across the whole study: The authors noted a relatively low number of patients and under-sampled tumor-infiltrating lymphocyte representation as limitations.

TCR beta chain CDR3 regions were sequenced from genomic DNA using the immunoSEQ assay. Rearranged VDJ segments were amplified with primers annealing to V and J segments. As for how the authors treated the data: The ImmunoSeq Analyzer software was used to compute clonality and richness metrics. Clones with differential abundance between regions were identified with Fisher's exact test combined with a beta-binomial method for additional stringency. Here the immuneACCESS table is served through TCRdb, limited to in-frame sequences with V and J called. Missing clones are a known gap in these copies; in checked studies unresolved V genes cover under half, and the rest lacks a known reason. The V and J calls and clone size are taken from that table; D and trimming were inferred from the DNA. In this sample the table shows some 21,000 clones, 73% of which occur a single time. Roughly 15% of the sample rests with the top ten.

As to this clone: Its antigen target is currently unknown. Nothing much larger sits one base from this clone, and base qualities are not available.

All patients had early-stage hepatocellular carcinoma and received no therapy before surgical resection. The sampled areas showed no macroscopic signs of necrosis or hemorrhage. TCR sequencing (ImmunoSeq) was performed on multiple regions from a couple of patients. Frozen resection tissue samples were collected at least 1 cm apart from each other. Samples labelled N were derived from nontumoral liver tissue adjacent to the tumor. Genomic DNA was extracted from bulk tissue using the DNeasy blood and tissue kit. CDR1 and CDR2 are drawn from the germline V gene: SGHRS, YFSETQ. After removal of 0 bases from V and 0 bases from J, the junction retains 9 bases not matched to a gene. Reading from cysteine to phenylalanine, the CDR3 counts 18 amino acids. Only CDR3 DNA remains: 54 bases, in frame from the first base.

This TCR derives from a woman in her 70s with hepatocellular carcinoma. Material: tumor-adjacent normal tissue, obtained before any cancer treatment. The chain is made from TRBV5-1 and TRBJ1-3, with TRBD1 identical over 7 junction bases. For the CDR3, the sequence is CASSLAPGGRHSGNTIYF. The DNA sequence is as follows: TGCGCCAGCAGCTTGGCCCCAGGGGGTCGGCACTCTGGAAACACCATATATTTT.